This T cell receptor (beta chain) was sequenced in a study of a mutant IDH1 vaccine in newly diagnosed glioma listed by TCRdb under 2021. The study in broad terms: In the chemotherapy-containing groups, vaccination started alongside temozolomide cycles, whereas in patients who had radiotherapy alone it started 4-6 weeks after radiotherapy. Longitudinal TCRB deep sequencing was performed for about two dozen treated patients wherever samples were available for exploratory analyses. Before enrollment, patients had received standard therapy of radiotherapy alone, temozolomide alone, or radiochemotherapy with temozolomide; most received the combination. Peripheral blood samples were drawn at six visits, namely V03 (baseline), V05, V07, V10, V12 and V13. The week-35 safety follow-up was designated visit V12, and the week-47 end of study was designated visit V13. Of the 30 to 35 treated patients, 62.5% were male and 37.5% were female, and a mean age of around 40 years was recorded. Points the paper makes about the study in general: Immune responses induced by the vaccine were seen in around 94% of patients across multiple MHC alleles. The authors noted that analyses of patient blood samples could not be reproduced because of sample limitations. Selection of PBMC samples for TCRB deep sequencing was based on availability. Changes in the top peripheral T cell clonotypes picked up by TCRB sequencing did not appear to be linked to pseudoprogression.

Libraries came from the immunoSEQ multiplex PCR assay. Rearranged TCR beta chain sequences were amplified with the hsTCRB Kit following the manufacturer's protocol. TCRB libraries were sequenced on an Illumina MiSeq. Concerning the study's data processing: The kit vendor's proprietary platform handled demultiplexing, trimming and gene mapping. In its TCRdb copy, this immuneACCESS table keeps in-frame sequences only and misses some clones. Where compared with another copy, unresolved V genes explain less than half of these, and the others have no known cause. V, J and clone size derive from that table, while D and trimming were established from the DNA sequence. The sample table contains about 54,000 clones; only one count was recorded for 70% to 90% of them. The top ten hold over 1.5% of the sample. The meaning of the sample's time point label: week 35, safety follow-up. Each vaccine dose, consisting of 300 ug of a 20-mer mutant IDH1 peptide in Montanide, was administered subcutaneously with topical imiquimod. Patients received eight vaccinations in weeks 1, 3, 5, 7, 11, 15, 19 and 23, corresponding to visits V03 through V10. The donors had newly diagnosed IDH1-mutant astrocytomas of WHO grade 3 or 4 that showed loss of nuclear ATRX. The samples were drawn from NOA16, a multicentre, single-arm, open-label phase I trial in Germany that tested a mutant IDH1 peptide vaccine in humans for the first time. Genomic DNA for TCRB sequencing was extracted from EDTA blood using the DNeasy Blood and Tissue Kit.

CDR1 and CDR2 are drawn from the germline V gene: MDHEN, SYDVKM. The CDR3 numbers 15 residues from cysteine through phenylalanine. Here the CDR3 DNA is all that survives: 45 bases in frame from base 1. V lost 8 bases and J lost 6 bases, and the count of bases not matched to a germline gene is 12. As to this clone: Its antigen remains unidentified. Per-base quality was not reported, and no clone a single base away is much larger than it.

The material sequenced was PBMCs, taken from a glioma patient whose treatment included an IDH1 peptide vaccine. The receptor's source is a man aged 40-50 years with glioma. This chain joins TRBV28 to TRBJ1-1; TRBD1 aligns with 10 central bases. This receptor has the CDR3 CASPPAGTGASEAFF. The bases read TGTGCCAGCCCCCCGGCGGGGACAGGGGCTTCTGAAGCTTTCTTT.